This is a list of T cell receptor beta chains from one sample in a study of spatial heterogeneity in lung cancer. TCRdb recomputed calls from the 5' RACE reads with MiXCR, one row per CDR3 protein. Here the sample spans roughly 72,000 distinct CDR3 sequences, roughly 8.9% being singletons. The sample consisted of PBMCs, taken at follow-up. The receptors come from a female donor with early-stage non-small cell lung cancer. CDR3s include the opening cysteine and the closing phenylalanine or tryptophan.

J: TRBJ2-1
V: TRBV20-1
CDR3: CSASDSDEQFF

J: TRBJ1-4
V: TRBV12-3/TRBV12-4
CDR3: CASSPRQGQAEKLFF

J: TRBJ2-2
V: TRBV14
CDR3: CASSQAGTGFTGELFF

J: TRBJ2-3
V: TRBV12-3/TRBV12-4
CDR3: CASRGSGGKEAQYF

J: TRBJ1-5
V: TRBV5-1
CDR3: CASSSGDGNQPQHF

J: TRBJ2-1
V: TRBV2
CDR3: CASRGSDEQFF

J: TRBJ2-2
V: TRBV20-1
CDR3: CSARGGENTGELFF

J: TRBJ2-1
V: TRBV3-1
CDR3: CASSQLRTSGIPEQFF

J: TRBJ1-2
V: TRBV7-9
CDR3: CASSTLDRPNYGYTF

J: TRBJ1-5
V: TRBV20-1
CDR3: CSATPHQAGTGWGQPQHF

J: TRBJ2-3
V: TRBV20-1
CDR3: CSALGVGTDTQYF

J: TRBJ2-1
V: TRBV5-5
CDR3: CATTLGAIRGEQFF

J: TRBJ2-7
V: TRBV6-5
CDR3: CASSARDTVNEQYF

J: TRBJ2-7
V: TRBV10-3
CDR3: CAISESGDRGHEQYF

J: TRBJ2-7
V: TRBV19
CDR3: CASKKTGGIYEQYF

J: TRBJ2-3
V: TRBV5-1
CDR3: CASSLSGSSDTQYF

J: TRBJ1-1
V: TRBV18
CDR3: CASSGPNTEAFF

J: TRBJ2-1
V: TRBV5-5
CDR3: CASKQTGLGENEQFF

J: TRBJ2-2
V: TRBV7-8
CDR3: CASSGGFGAGELFF

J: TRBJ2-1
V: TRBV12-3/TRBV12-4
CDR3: CASSFGGTAGNEQFF

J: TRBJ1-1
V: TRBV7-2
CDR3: CASSLQGIAEAFF

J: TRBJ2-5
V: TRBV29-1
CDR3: CSVESGWTGIQETQYF

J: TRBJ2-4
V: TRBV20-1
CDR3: CSARAGGRENIQYF

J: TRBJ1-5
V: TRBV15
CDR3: CATDTGYSNQPQHF

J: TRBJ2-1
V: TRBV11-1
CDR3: CASSLRQGLGPWTYNEQFF

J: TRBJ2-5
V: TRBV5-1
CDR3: CASSLGQGVETQYF

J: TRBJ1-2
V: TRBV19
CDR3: CASRREGMGYGYTF

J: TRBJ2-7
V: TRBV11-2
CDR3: CASSFTGDSYEQYF

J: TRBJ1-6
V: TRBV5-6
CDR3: CASSLLRGAPDSPLHF

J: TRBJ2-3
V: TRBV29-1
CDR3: CSVEFSLRWYF

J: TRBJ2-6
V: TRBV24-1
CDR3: CATLDTRSGANVLTF

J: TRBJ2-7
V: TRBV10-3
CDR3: CAISLTGTLTYEQYF

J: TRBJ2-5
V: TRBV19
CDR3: CASSATAGFQETQYF

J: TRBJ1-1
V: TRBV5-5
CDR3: CASSVTGTQSGEAFF

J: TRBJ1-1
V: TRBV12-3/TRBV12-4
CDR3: CASSWGLRRLTPEAFF

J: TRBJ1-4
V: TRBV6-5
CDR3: CASSYESGGYEKLFF

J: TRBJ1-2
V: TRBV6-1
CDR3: CASSKMGADAIYGYTF

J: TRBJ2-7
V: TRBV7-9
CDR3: CASSLAGGTIF

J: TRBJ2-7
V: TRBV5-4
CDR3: CASSLELAGGVYEQYF

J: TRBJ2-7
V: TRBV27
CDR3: CASALGTHAYF

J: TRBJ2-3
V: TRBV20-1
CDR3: CSAGGTSGTTDTQYF

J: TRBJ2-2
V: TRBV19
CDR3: CVSSISTQGFTGELFF

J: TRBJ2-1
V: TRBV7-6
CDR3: CASSPVHNEQFF

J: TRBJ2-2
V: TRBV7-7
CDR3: CASSPRDSTGELFF

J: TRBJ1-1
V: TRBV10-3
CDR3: CAIKEGGQGSEAFF

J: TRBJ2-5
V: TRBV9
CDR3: CASGDQLGETQYF

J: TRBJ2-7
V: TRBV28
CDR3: CASSSRSYEQYF

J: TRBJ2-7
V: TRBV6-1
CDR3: CASSYDRGNYEQYF

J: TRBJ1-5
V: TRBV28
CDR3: CASSLTGEVQPQHF

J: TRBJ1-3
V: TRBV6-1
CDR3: CASSEAVGFSGNTIYF

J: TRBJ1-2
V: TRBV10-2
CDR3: CASGETGLSGYTF

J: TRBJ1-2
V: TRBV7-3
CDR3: CASSLLVGANYGYTF

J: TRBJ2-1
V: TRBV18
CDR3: CASSPIAGAPNEQFF

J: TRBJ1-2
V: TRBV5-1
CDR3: CASSLAGLPNYGYTF

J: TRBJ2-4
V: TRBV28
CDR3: CASSKRLDRIQYF